This T cell receptor beta chain emerged from a study of blood T cell repertoires in COVID-19. About the study: There were acute and convalescent COVID-19 samples, and they came from the United States, Italy and Spain. Sources were T cells, B-cell-depleted T cells, or PBMCs; the material itself was cDNA or gDNA.

Original processing methods: Researchers report that nucleated cell counts were estimated from reference gene primer amplification. TCRdb's table, derived via immunoSEQ multiplex PCR, lists solely in-frame clones and lacks some. V and J calls and clone size are given by that table; D and trimming were obtained from the DNA. The sample includes over 300,000 clones, 89% of them seen just once. V was cut by 4 bases and J by 0 bases, with 14 bases left in between. This CDR3 comprises 15 residues. Germline V CDR1 and CDR2: GTSNPN, SVGIG (reference sequence). This sequence joins TRBV30 and TRBJ2-3, with a weak D call TRBD2 (6 bases). Sequencing input: peripheral blood. The receptor comes from a young man who had recovered from COVID-19. CDR3 coding DNA: TGTGCCTGGACCGGGGGAGCGAAAAGCACAGATACGCAGTATTTT. Translated, it gives CAWTGGAKSTDTQYF.